These T cell receptor beta chains were read from a single sample in a study of metastatic and nonmetastatic thyroid tumors. TCRdb called clones again from the PCR reads with MiXCR. The table includes 21,000 or so clones, approximately 20% detected once. Sequenced: blood. These receptor sequences come from a male donor with papillary thyroid cancer or a benign thyroid nodule (not recorded which). Some clones in this sample may be carry-over from other donors' samples. The conserved cysteine and the conserved F or W are not part of the CDR3 here. The order of the fields is V gene, D gene, J gene, CDR3 protein. A D gene is named only where the DNA matches it firmly.

>TRBV5-6|TRBD1|TRBJ1-1
ASSWGTANTEAF
>TRBV20-1|TRBD1|TRBJ1-4
SARLEQGLPEKLF
>TRBV12-3/TRBV12-4|TRBD1|TRBJ1-2
ASRYAGGNYGYT
>TRBV7-2|-|TRBJ2-5
ASSLLEETQY
>TRBV2|-|TRBJ2-1
ASSSDTTSYNEQF
>TRBV7-2|TRBD1|TRBJ1-6
ASSSQGVHNSPLH
>TRBV9|TRBD2|TRBJ2-5
ASSVATSSGGVETQY
>TRBV28|-|TRBJ2-1
ASSPRSGWFSGNEQF
>TRBV10-3|TRBD1|TRBJ2-1
AISESLGTGANEQF
>TRBV29-1|TRBD1|TRBJ1-4
SGRTGSHEKLF
>TRBV7-3|-|TRBJ1-1
ASTPTGSTEAF
>TRBV9|TRBD2|TRBJ2-5
ASSEATSGRAGETQY
>TRBV18|-|TRBJ1-1
ASSSTNRPNTEAF
>TRBV20-1|-|TRBJ1-1
SAIAGQGNTEAF
>TRBV7-3|TRBD2|TRBJ2-5
ATNPSGGHEVTQY
>TRBV6-2/TRBV6-3|-|TRBJ2-3
ASTLRPWGRLITDTQY
>TRBV5-4|-|TRBJ1-6
ASSLGGRLNSPLH
>TRBV7-2|TRBD1|TRBJ2-7
ASSPGTDYEQY
>TRBV6-2/TRBV6-3|-|TRBJ2-1
ASSASQTQLYNEQF
>TRBV30|TRBD1|TRBJ1-1
AWSSRRQGAQTEAF
>TRBV12-3/TRBV12-4|-|TRBJ1-1
ASIRHTGTEAF
>TRBV6-1|-|TRBJ2-3
ASSRGVTDTQY
>TRBV5-1|TRBD1|TRBJ1-6
ASSLGVRDRRNYYNSPLH
>TRBV2|-|TRBJ2-2
ASGKRTEIGELF
>TRBV5-1|-|TRBJ2-1
ASSLVVGPNEQF
>TRBV6-1|-|TRBJ1-4
ASSEIRAGEKLF
>TRBV12-3/TRBV12-4|-|TRBJ2-5
ASSFPGDGETQY
>TRBV7-8|TRBD1|TRBJ2-6
ASSLGQGRSGANVLT
>TRBV6-5|TRBD1|TRBJ1-3
ASSYLRSFRGQGSGNTIY
>TRBV5-1|-|TRBJ2-7
ASSLAGRYEQY
>TRBV9|TRBD2|TRBJ2-3
ASSPGLAGVVDTQY